The 15 T cell receptor beta chains below come from one sample, sequenced in a study of cytomegalovirus exposure and HLA in healthy donors. With 60 Vbeta and 13 Jbeta primers, the PCR was carried out. Profiled with immunoSEQ multiplex PCR; TCRdb holds only in-frame clones, not every one. The sample yields nearly 200,000 clones, over 75% seen once. Input material: PBMCs. These receptors all come from a boy aged 2-15 years in good health and CMV-seronegative.

The CDR3 nucleotides read TGCGCCAGCAGCCAAGAAAGGCGCAGGGGAGAGACCCAGTACTTC. Translating gives CASSQERRRGETQYF. The chain has TRBV4-1 and TRBJ2-5, with D maybe TRBD1 (6 bases). CDR3 size: 15 residues. V lost 0 bases to trimming and J lost 4 bases, with 12 bases between them. The germline CDR1 and CDR2 sequences are MGHRA and YSYEKL.

This clone was seen once. The chain combines TRBV11-3 with TRBJ2-2; a weak D match, TRBD1 (6 bases). This CDR3 comprises 17 residues. The V gene lost 4 bases and the J gene lost 4 bases, with 19 bases spanning the gap. Germline CDR1 is SGHNT and CDR2 is YENEEA. The CDR3 DNA is TGTGCCAGCAGCTCCCCCACAGGGAGAGGAGGCACCGGGGAGCTGTTTTTT. Protein sequence: CASSSPTGRGGTGELFF.

V gene TRBV2 combines with J gene TRBJ2-6, with no clear D. Trimming stripped 6 bases from V and 4 bases from J, with 10 bases between. The CDR3 runs to 14 residues. CDR1 is SNHLY and CDR2 is FYNNEI in the germline V gene. The chain's CDR3 is CASRRSSGANVLTF. The CDR3 coding sequence is TGTGCCAGCAGGCGGAGTAGCGGGGCCAACGTCCTGACTTTC.

In regard to this clone: The sample carries other DNA sequences with the same CDR3. The chain is built from TRBV29-1 and TRBJ1-1, with a tentative D call TRBD1 (5 bases). Per the germline V gene, CDR1 is SQVTM and CDR2 is ANQGSEA. The CDR3 contains 12 residues. V was pared by 7 bases and J by 4 bases, with 13 bases between. CDR3 protein: CSALGEGTEAFF. Here the CDR3 DNA reads TGCAGCGCACTAGGGGAGGGCACTGAAGCTTTCTTT.

The gene calls are TRBV29-1 and TRBJ1-1, with D possibly matching TRBD1 (5 bases). V dropped 4 bases and J dropped 11 bases, with 14 bases sitting between them. This CDR3 is 11 amino acids long. CDR1 and CDR2 (germline): SQVTM, ANQGSEA. In DNA, the CDR3 is TGCAGCGTTGGGGGCTGGTACAGGGCTTTCTTT. It encodes CSVGGWYRAFF.

This clone has just a few counts. This sequence joins TRBV7-2 and TRBJ1-1; D is possibly TRBD1 (5 bases). The CDR3 spans 17 residues. Looked up from germline, CDR1 is SGHTA and CDR2 is FQGNSA. Trimming shortened V by 2 bases and J by 4 bases, and 20 bases separated the two germline ends. The CDR3 protein is CASSLKFENWGVTEAFF. CDR3 nucleotide sequence: TGTGCCAGCAGCTTAAAATTTGAGAATTGGGGGGTCACTGAAGCTTTCTTT. The full variable domain, its missing parts supplied by reference TRBV7-2 and TRBJ1-1, is GAGVSQSPSNKVTEKGKDVELRCDPISGHTALYWYRQSLGQGLEFLIYFQGNSAPDKSGLPSDRFSAERTGGSVSTLTIQRTQQEDSAVYLCASSLKFENWGVTEAFFGQGTRLTVV.

The chain is built from TRBV6-1 and TRBJ2-3; TRBD2 aligns across 16 bases. The CDR3 has 15 amino acids. V lost 6 bases to trimming and J lost 4 bases; unmatched junction nucleotides: 1. CDR1 is MNHNS and CDR2 is SASEGT in the germline V gene. CDR3 DNA: TGTGCCAGCAGAGGGACTAGCGGGGGGGCAGATACGCAGTATTTT. Translating it yields CASRGTSGGADTQYF.

The rearrangement links TRBV7-2 to TRBJ2-3; maybe TRBD2 (6 bases). Trimming stripped 1 base from V and 2 bases from J, with 13 bases between. Germline V gene lookup returns CDR1 SGHTA and CDR2 FQGNSA. This CDR3 spans 16 amino acids. The DNA for the CDR3 is TGTGCCAGCAGCTTAGTGTCCGCGGGGTACACAGATACGCAGTATTTT. Protein product: CASSLVSAGYTDTQYF.

The CDR3, as DNA: TGTGCCAGCAGCCAAGTCTCGAATGAGCAGTTCTTC. Translated, it gives CASSQVSNEQFF. The chain couples TRBV14 to TRBJ2-1, with no clear D. The germline V gene encodes CDR1 SGHDN and CDR2 FVKESK. V was clipped by 1 base and J by 7 bases, with 5 bases between them. The CDR3 is 12 amino acids.

The rearrangement uses TRBV5-1 and TRBJ2-5; 8 positions agree with TRBD2. The DNA end lines up better with TRBJ2-7; the J call may be wrong. This CDR3 region has 15 residues. Germline CDR1 is SGHRS and CDR2 is YFSETQ. The CDR3 protein is CASSLTSGIVDEQYF. The CDR3 bases are TGCGCCAGCAGCTTAACTAGCGGTATAGTGGACGAGCAGTACTTC.

The chain uses TRBV7-3 and TRBJ2-3; 7 positions agree with TRBD2. There are 15 residues in the CDR3. The J segment lost 3 bases and the V segment lost 5 bases, leaving 8 bases of the junction unmatched. CDR1 SGHTA and CDR2 FQGTGA come from the germline V gene. CDR3 bases: TGTGCCAGCAGCCCTACGGCGGGGGTGACAGATACGCAGTATTTT. This translates into CASSPTAGVTDTQYF.

The rearrangement links TRBV28 to TRBJ2-3; maybe TRBD2 (5 bases). The ends were cut back, 6 bases at V and 3 bases at J, with 22 bases in the middle. This CDR3 has 17 amino acids. Germline values: CDR1 MDHEN, CDR2 SYDVKM. In DNA form, the CDR3 reads TGTGCCAGCAGCCCCCGAAGAGCGGATTACTTAACAGATACGCAGTATTTT. This translates into CASSPRRADYLTDTQYF.

This rearrangement joins TRBV4-1 to TRBJ1-4; a weak D match, TRBD1 (6 bases). V lost 2 bases and J 10 bases, leaving 8 bases between the germline ends. Germline-derived CDR1 and CDR2 are MGHRA and YSYEKL. The CDR3 has 12 residues. Written as DNA, the CDR3 is TGCGCCAGCAGCCAACTAGGGGGAAAACTGTTTTTT. Translating it yields CASSQLGGKLFF.

This chain joins TRBV4-3 and TRBJ1-4; TRBD1 might be the D (5 bases). CDR1 is LGHNA and CDR2 is YSLEER in the germline V gene. This CDR3 is built from 16 residues. Trimming stripped 5 bases from V and 8 bases from J, with 21 bases between. CDR3 nucleotide sequence: TGCGCCAGCAGCAACCACGTGGAACTGGGGGGAGAAAAACTGTTTTTT. Translation gives CASSNHVELGGEKLFF.

This clone was detected once. CDR3: CASSLGGRGPTNTQYF. CDR3 nucleotides: TGCGCCAGCAGCCTAGGTGGCAGGGGTCCTACTAATACGCAGTATTTT. This rearrangement joins TRBV4-1 to TRBJ2-3, with D possibly being TRBD1 (6 bases). The CDR3 has 16 amino acids. Trimming left V 4 bases short and J 7 bases short, with 21 bases between. The germline gives CDR1 MGHRA, CDR2 YSYEKL.